These T cell receptor beta chains were read from a single sample in a study of CD8 T cells in Susac syndrome. TCRdb reprocessed the immunoSEQ multiplex PCR reads with MiXCR, giving one entry per CDR3 protein. The sample has over 100,000 distinct CDR3 sequences, about 93% seen once; the top ten hold roughly 0.15%. Sequenced material: CD4+ T cells from PBMCs. All receptors come from a human donor in good health. Both conserved end residues are part of each CDR3. Each record gives: V gene, D gene, J gene, clone size, CDR3 DNA, CDR3 protein. D genes are given only for firm matches. Not every row has a clone size; where given, it reads once, few, many or a size class.

V gene: TRBV7-2
D gene: .
J gene: TRBJ1-2
clone size: .
CDR3 DNA: TGTGCCAGCAGCTTAGCGCCGGGGAAATCTGATAGTGGCTACACCTTC
CDR3 protein: CASSLAPGKSDSGYTF

V gene: TRBV19
D gene: .
J gene: TRBJ2-7
clone size: .
CDR3 DNA: TGTGCCAGTACCCGCGGGGAGGCCTACGAGCAGTACTTC
CDR3 protein: CASTRGEAYEQYF

V gene: TRBV6-2/TRBV6-3
D gene: TRBD1
J gene: TRBJ2-1
clone size: .
CDR3 DNA: TGTGCCAGCAGTCGAAGGACAGGCTACAATGAGCAGTTCTTC
CDR3 protein: CASSRRTGYNEQFF

V gene: TRBV20-1
D gene: .
J gene: TRBJ2-2
clone size: .
CDR3 DNA: TGCAGTGCTAGGTCAGGACGGACCGGGGAGCTGTTTTTT
CDR3 protein: CSARSGRTGELFF

V gene: TRBV6-5
D gene: TRBD1
J gene: TRBJ2-6
clone size: .
CDR3 DNA: TGTGCCAGCAGTGACAGGGGACGAGGGGCCAACGTCCTGACTTTC
CDR3 protein: CASSDRGRGANVLTF

V gene: TRBV28
D gene: TRBD1
J gene: TRBJ1-2
clone size: .
CDR3 DNA: TGTGCCAGCACGTCGGGACAGGGAAGGGGCGGCTACACCTTC
CDR3 protein: CASTSGQGRGGYTF

V gene: TRBV3-1
D gene: .
J gene: TRBJ1-1
clone size: .
CDR3 DNA: TGTGCCAGCAGTGCGGGACGGAACACTGAAGCTTTCTTT
CDR3 protein: CASSAGRNTEAFF

V gene: TRBV20-1
D gene: TRBD1
J gene: TRBJ2-5
clone size: .
CDR3 DNA: TGCAGTGCTTTCCCGACAGGGGGTGTGCAAGAGACCCAGTACTTC
CDR3 protein: CSAFPTGGVQETQYF

V gene: TRBV24-1
D gene: TRBD2
J gene: TRBJ2-7
clone size: .
CDR3 DNA: TGTGCCACCAGTGATTGGTGGGTCGGCGGGGGTTCCTACGAGCAGTACTTC
CDR3 protein: CATSDWWVGGGSYEQYF

V gene: TRBV14
D gene: .
J gene: TRBJ1-6
clone size: .
CDR3 DNA: TGTGCCAGCAGCCAAGTATCGCTCTCACCCCTCCACTTT
CDR3 protein: CASSQVSLSPLHF

V gene: TRBV10-3
D gene: .
J gene: TRBJ1-1
clone size: .
CDR3 DNA: TGTGCCACCACGATACGGCAGGGAAACACTGAAGCTTTCTTT
CDR3 protein: CATTIRQGNTEAFF

V gene: TRBV3-1
D gene: TRBD1
J gene: TRBJ1-1
clone size: .
CDR3 DNA: TGTGCCAGCTCTAAGACAGGGGAAGCTGAAGCTTTCTTT
CDR3 protein: CASSKTGEAEAFF

V gene: TRBV6-5
D gene: .
J gene: TRBJ2-7
clone size: once
CDR3 DNA: TGTGCCAGCAGTTACCTGGGTAACGACGAGCAGTACTTC
CDR3 protein: CASSYLGNDEQYF

V gene: TRBV2
D gene: .
J gene: TRBJ1-3
clone size: .
CDR3 DNA: TGTGCCAGCAGTGATGGTGGCAGTGGAAACACCATATATTTT
CDR3 protein: CASSDGGSGNTIYF

V gene: TRBV5-6
D gene: .
J gene: TRBJ1-2
clone size: .
CDR3 DNA: TGTGCCACAGCCGGTACTCCTCCCCTAGGCTACACCTTC
CDR3 protein: CATAGTPPLGYTF

V gene: TRBV6-5
D gene: .
J gene: TRBJ1-1
clone size: .
CDR3 DNA: TGTGCCAGCAGTTACTCCCGTTTTACAGGGAGTGAAGCTTTCTTT
CDR3 protein: CASSYSRFTGSEAFF

V gene: TRBV11-1
D gene: .
J gene: TRBJ1-4
clone size: .
CDR3 DNA: TGTGCCAGCAGCCTAATTAACTTGACCACAAGGCTGGTTGCAACTAATGAAAAACTGTTTTTT
CDR3 protein: CASSLINLTTRLVATNEKLFF